This T cell receptor beta chain was captured in a study of CD8+CD57+ T cells in acquired aplastic anemia. The patients chosen for sequencing had shown expansion of CD8+CD57+ cells (detected by flow cytometry). V was clipped by 3 bases and J by 3 bases, with 17 bases between them. The CDR3 is 15 residues long. Germline lookup yields CDR1 DFQATT and CDR2 SNEGSKA (reference sequence). TCR beta VDJ and CDR3 profiles were obtained from a genomic DNA template. In TCRdb, the reads were re-called with MiXCR into one record per CDR3 protein. The sample includes some 200,000 distinct CDR3 sequences, over 40% of them seen just once.

Material for sequencing was sorted CD4+, CD8+, or CD8+CD57+ T cells (not recorded which) from PBMCs. The chain carries TRBV20-1 and TRBJ2-5; weak D call: TRBD2 (5 bases). This sequence originates from a human donor with aplastic anemia. CDR3 nucleotide sequence: TGCAGTGCTAGGTGGCCTAACACCGGGGAAGAGACCCAGTACTTC. Amino acids: CSARWPNTGEETQYF.